Below, 4 T cell receptor beta chains from the same sample are listed, as sequenced in a study of identical twins. A single record per CDR3 protein comes from TCRdb applying MiXCR to the 5' RACE reads. The table includes under 300,000 distinct CDR3 sequences, roughly 7.1% detected once. The data also belong to a second study, concerning T cells expressing NK-cell markers.

The sequenced sample was CD8+ T cells sorted from blood. The receptors originated from a young woman in good health.

In its sample, this clonotype was seen many times. V and J are TRBV6-2 or TRBV6-3 and TRBJ1-2; D is perhaps TRBD1 (5 bases). Deletions cut 5 bases from V and 2 bases from J, with 9 bases between. Germline V gene data show CDR1 as MNHEY and CDR2 as SVGEGT. CDR3 length: 13 amino acids. The CDR3: CASSLTENYGYTF. The CDR3 DNA is TGTGCCAGCAGTCTGACAGAAAACTATGGCTACACCTTC.

The sample holds a few counts of this clonotype. The gene calls are TRBV30 and TRBJ2-1, with D uncertain. V lost 1 base and J lost 8, with 3 bases in between. This CDR3 contains 10 residues. Germline CDR1 is GTSNPN and CDR2 is SVGIG (reference sequence). DNA for the CDR3: TGTGCCTGGAGTGAACATGAGCAGTTCTTC. Translation gives CAWSEHEQFF.

In its sample, this clonotype was seen a few times. This chain joins TRBV12-3 or TRBV12-4 and TRBJ2-2, with a possible D match to TRBD2 (5 bases). CDR3 length: 15 amino acids. Trimming took 7 bases from V and 0 from J, leaving 12 bases between them. CDR3 nucleotides: TGTGCCAGCACCCAAGCGGATTCGAACACCGGGGAGCTGTTTTTT. Translating it yields CASTQADSNTGELFF.

This chain connects TRBV9 to TRBJ2-1; the match to TRBD2 covers 7 bases. There are 14 residues in the CDR3. Germline loops: CDR1 SGDLS, CDR2 YYNGEE. V lost 7 bases and J lost 4; bases outside the gene matches: 8. CDR3 in DNA: TGTGCCAGCGAGGCGGGACTAACATACAATGAGCAGTTCTTC. This encodes CASEAGLTYNEQFF.